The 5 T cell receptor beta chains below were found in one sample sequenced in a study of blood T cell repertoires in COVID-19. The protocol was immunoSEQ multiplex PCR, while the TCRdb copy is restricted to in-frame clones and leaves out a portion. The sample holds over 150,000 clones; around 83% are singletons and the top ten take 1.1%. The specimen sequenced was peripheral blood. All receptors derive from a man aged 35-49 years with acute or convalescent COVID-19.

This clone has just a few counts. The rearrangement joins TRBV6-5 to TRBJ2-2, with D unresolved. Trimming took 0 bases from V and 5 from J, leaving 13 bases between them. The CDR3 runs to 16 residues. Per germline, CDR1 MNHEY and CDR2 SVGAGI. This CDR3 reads CASSYSTTPRTGELFF. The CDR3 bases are TGTGCCAGCAGTTACTCAACAACCCCGAGGACCGGGGAGCTGTTTTTT.

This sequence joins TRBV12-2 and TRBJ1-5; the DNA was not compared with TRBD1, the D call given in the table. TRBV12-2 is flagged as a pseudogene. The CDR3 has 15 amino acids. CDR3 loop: CASRPGTGPDQPQHF. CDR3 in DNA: TGTGCAAGTCGCCCCGGGACAGGGCCCGATCAGCCCCAGCATTTT.

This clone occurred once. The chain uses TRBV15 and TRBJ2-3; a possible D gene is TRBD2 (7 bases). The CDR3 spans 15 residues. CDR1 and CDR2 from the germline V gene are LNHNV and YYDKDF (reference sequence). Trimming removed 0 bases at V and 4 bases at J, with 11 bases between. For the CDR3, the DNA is TGTGCCACCAGCAGAGATCGAGGGGGGGCAGATACGCAGTATTTT. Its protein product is CATSRDRGGADTQYF.

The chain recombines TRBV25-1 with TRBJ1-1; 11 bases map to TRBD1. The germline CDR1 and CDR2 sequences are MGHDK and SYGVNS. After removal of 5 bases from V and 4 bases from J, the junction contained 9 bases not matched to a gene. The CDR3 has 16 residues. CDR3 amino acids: CASSPQDRGRFTEAFF. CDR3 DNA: TGTGCCAGCAGTCCCCAGGACAGGGGGCGGTTCACTGAAGCTTTCTTT.

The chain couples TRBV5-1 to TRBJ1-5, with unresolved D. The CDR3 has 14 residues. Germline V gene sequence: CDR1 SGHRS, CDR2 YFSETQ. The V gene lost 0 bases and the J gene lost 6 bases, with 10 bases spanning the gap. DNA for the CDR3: TGCGCCAGCAGCTTGGTTCCCGGGTCTCAGCCCCAGCATTTT. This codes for CASSLVPGSQPQHF.